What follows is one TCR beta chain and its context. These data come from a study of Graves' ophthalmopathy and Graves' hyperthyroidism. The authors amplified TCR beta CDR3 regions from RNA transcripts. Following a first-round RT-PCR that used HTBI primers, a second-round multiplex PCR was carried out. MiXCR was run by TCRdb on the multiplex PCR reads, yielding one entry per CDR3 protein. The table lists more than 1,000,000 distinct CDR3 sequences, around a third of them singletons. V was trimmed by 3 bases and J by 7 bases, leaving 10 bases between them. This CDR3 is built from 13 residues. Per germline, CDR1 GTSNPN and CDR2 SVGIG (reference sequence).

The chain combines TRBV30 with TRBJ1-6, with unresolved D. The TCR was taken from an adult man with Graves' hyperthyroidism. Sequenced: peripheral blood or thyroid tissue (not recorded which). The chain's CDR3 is CAWSEGLNSPLHF. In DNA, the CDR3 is TGTGCCTGGAGCGAGGGTTTAAATTCACCCCTCCACTTT.